This T cell receptor beta chain came from a study of T cell responses to AZD1222 COVID-19 vaccine. At the level of the study: Whether given at about 4 or about 12 weeks, second doses were pooled.

A note on this clone: The antigen is undetermined.

The table came from immunoSEQ multiplex PCR; TCRdb's copy has only in-frame clones and leaves some out. The sample consists of more than 100,000 clones, around 88% of them appearing once. Study results and limitations: Per reports, nearly half of all spike-specific TCRs target regions that are unmutated in variants. The donor cohort was predominantly white British with a female majority, and clonal diversity may have been underestimated. Only a handful of AZD1222 recipients, roughly 6 in all, had baseline seropositivity.

The CDR3 consists of 15 residues. Germline trimming cut 4 bases from V and 6 bases from J; bases unmatched to any gene: 3. The germline CDR1 and CDR2 sequences are MRHNA and SNTAGT. This chain uses TRBV6-4 with TRBJ1-4, with 12 bases aligning to TRBD1. The clonotype was recovered from an adult in good health. The specimen comprised peripheral blood, sampled on day 0 of AZD1222 vaccination. CDR3 sequence (DNA): TGTGCCAGCAGTGCAGGGACAGGGGGCGATGAAAAACTGTTTTTT. This sequence encodes CASSAGTGGDEKLFF.